This is a list of T cell receptor beta chains from one sample in a study of CD8 T cells in Susac syndrome. One entry per CDR3 protein, called by TCRdb with MiXCR from the immunoSEQ multiplex PCR reads. The sample lists some 150,000 distinct CDR3 sequences, 85% to 95% seen once, with over 0.2% in the top ten. The sequenced sample consisted of CD8+ T cells from PBMCs. Receptors were obtained from a human donor with multiple sclerosis. The CDR3 runs from the conserved cysteine through the conserved F or W. Each record gives: clone size, D gene, J gene, V gene, CDR3 DNA, CDR3 protein. D genes are given only for firm matches. Size values are once, few and many counts, or a class for expanded clones, and some rows have none.

>-|TRBD2|TRBJ2-7|TRBV3-1
TGTGCCAGCAGCCAAGCGGAAAAAGCGGGGGAAGCCTCCTACGAGCAGTACTTC
CASSQAEKAGEASYEQYF
>-|-|TRBJ2-7|TRBV29-1
TGCAGCGTTGAAGGACAGGACCGCTACGAGCAGTACTTC
CSVEGQDRYEQYF
>once|-|TRBJ2-1|TRBV27
TGTGCCAGCAGTTTAAGCAGGTGGGGGACAGAGCAGTTCTTC
CASSLSRWGTEQFF
>-|TRBD1|TRBJ2-5|TRBV5-1
TGCGCCAGCAGCGCACCCGACAGGGTGGGGGAGGAGACCCAGTACTTC
CASSAPDRVGEETQYF
>-|TRBD2|TRBJ2-1|TRBV2
TGTGCCAGCAGTGAAGTTCCGGGGGGGATATTCGAGCAGTTCTTC
CASSEVPGGIFEQFF
>once|-|TRBJ1-1|TRBV6-2/TRBV6-3
TGTGCCAGCAGTTACTATGGAGAAGCTTTCTTT
CASSYYGEAFF
>once|TRBD1|TRBJ1-5|TRBV28
TGTGCCAGCAGTTTTATCTCAGGGGGCATTCAGCCCCAGCATTTT
CASSFISGGIQPQHF
>-|-|TRBJ2-3|TRBV27
TGTGCCAGCAGTTTATTTCGCACAGATACGCAGTATTTT
CASSLFRTDTQYF
>-|TRBD1|TRBJ2-1|TRBV6-6
TGTGCCAGCAGTTACTCGACGGGACAGCCTTACAATGAGCAGTTCTTC
CASSYSTGQPYNEQFF
>-|-|TRBJ2-4|TRBV5-1
TGCGCCAGCAGCCAACGGGGGATGGAGAAAAACATTCAGTACTTC
CASSQRGMEKNIQYF
>once|TRBD1|TRBJ1-1|TRBV2
TGTGCCAGCAGTGCGGGCAGGGGGCTCACTGAAGCTTTCTTT
CASSAGRGLTEAFF
>-|-|TRBJ2-5|TRBV13
TGTGCCAGCAGCTCGGGACTGGAGGGAGAGACCCAGTACTTC
CASSSGLEGETQYF
>-|TRBD1|TRBJ1-5|TRBV7-8
TGTGCCAGCAGCATAAGACAGGGACGGCAGCCCCAGCATTTT
CASSIRQGRQPQHF
>-|TRBD2|TRBJ2-5|TRBV13
TGTGCCAGCAAAGCGGGGGCAGGAGAGACCCAGTACTTC
CASKAGAGETQYF
>once|TRBD1|TRBJ2-6|TRBV12-3/TRBV12-4
TGTGCCAGCAGTCACAGGGGCTCTGGGGCCAACGTCCTGACTTTC
CASSHRGSGANVLTF
>-|-|TRBJ2-1|TRBV20-1
TGCAGTGCTAGAGATGTCGGGGCTTACAATGAGCAGTTCTTC
CSARDVGAYNEQFF
>-|TRBD2|TRBJ2-3|TRBV27
TGTGCCAGCAGCGATGAGGGACTAGCGGACACAGATACGCAGTATTTT
CASSDEGLADTDTQYF
>-|TRBD2|TRBJ2-1|TRBV7-9
TGTGCCAGCAGCTCTCTAGCGGGGCCCACCTACAATGAGCAGTTCTTC
CASSSLAGPTYNEQFF
>-|-|TRBJ2-7|TRBV27
TGTGCCAGCAGTCCGAGTAGGGACCGATTCTACGAGCAGTACTTC
CASSPSRDRFYEQYF
>-|-|TRBJ2-5|TRBV24-1
TGTGCCACCAGTGAGCCGGGGTTGCGGCGGGGAGAAGAGACCCAGTACTTC
CATSEPGLRRGEETQYF
>-|TRBD2|TRBJ2-2|TRBV29-1
TGCAGCGTTTTGGGTTTCAGCGGGGGGGCGGACACCGGGGAGCTGTTTTTT
CSVLGFSGGADTGELFF
>-|TRBD1|TRBJ2-1|TRBV12-3/TRBV12-4
TGTGCCAGCAGCAGGACAGGAATGTCCTACAATGAGCAGTTCTTC
CASSRTGMSYNEQFF
>-|-|TRBJ1-2|TRBV16
TGTGCCAGCAGCCAATCGGGTACAGGAAAGAGTGGCTACACCTTC
CASSQSGTGKSGYTF